This TCR beta chain was sequenced for a study of blood T cell repertoires in COVID-19. Across the whole study: PBMCs, B-cell-depleted T cells, or T cells provided the cDNA or gDNA that made up the material.

Germline assignment: CDR1 MDHEN and CDR2 SYDVKM. The CDR3 has 13 residues. Trimming took off 5 bases at V and 4 bases at J, with 9 bases between the two ends. Participants reported their clinical history, and cohort assignment relied on those reports. A case of COVID-19 had been met by exposed participants within 2 weeks before study entry. This table comes from immunoSEQ multiplex PCR, and its TCRdb copy is limited to in-frame clones, with some not included. The profile shows some 340,000 clones, more than 90% of them singletons. This TCR was recovered from a woman aged 25-40 years who had been exposed to COVID-19. The specimen sequenced was PBMCs or T cells enriched from blood (not recorded which). This chain joins TRBV28 and TRBJ2-1; tentatively, D is TRBD1 (6 bases). The CDR3: CASSGQLYNEQFF. The CDR3 coding sequence is TGTGCCAGCAGTGGACAGTTGTACAATGAGCAGTTCTTC.